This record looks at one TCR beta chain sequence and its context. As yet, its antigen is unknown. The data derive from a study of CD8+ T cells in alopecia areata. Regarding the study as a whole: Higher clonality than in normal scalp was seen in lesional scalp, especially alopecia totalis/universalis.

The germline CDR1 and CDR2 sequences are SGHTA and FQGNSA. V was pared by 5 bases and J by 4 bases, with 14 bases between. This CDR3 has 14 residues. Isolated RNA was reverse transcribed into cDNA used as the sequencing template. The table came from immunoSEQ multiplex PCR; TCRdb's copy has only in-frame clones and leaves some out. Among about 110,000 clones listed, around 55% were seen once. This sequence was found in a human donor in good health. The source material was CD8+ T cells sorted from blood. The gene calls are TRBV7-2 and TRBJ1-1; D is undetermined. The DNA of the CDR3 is TGTGCCAGCAGCCTCGCGGAAGGTACCACTGAAGCTTTCTTT. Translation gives CASSLAEGTTEAFF.